A single sample is the source of the 5 T cell receptor beta chains below, sequenced in a study of blood T cell repertoires in COVID-19. The table came from immunoSEQ multiplex PCR; TCRdb's copy has only in-frame clones and leaves some out. Among about 190,000 clones listed, over 80% were seen once. Sequenced sample: PBMCs or T cells enriched from blood (not recorded which). These receptors were taken from a woman aged 25 to 39 who had been exposed to COVID-19.

The chain employs TRBV2 and TRBJ2-5; possibly TRBD1 for D (5 bases). Deletions cut 2 bases from V and 2 bases from J, with 9 bases between. The germline gives CDR1 SNHLY, CDR2 FYNNEI. This CDR3 is 14 amino acids long. This CDR3 is CASSELGQQETQYF. CDR3 bases: TGTGCCAGCAGTGAATTAGGACAACAAGAGACCCAGTACTTC.

The rearrangement links TRBV10-1 to TRBJ2-7, with no clear D. Trimming cost V 6 bases and J 7 bases, with 13 bases left between them. The CDR3 is 12 residues long. Germline lookup yields CDR1 WNHNN and CDR2 SYGVQD (reference sequence). The chain's CDR3 is CASRKAGWEQYF. The CDR3 DNA follows: TGCGCCAGCAGAAAGGCAGGCTGGGAGCAGTACTTC.

This chain uses TRBV7-9 with TRBJ1-3; TRBD1 matches 9 bases. The V segment lost 1 base and the J segment 2 bases; nucleotides outside the gene matches: 6. The CDR3 contains 17 residues. Germline loops: CDR1 SEHNR, CDR2 FQNEAQ (reference sequence). CDR3 region: CASSLGTGVTAGNTIYF. The CDR3 DNA reads as TGTGCCAGCAGCTTAGGGACAGGGGTCACTGCTGGAAACACCATATATTTT.

This clone was counted a few times. The genes are TRBV7-3 and TRBJ2-1, with TRBD2 matching 11 bases. The germline CDR1 and CDR2 sequences are SGHTA and FQGTGA. J was trimmed by 6 bases and V by 0 bases; bases with no gene match: 4. The CDR3 consists of 16 residues. The CDR3 loop reads CASSLTLAGGINEQFF. CDR3 DNA: TGTGCCAGCAGCTTAACCCTAGCGGGGGGTATCAATGAGCAGTTCTTC.

The V call is TRBV30, the J call TRBJ1-2; 7 bases line up with TRBD1. CDR1 is GTSNPN, CDR2 SVGIG, per germline (reference sequence). The CDR3 is 14 residues long. V shed 2 bases, J shed 3 bases, and the junction held 6 bases outside the gene matches. CDR3: CAWSKGAKDYGYTF. The DNA of the CDR3 is TGTGCCTGGAGTAAGGGGGCGAAGGACTATGGCTACACCTTC.